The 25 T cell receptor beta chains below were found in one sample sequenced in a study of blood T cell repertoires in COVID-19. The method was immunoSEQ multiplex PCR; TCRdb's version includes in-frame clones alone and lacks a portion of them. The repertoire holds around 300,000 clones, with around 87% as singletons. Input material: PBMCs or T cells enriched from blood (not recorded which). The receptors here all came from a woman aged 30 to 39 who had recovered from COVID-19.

The CDR3 spells CASSLRGSYEQYF. The CDR3 coding sequence is TGTGCCAGCAGCTTGCGGGGTTCCTACGAGCAGTACTTC. V and J are TRBV7-8 and TRBJ2-7; possibly TRBD2 for D (6 bases). Germline V gene lookup returns CDR1 SGHVS and CDR2 FQNEAQ. The V gene lost 3 bases and the J gene lost 1 base, with 7 bases spanning the gap. The CDR3 runs 13 residues.

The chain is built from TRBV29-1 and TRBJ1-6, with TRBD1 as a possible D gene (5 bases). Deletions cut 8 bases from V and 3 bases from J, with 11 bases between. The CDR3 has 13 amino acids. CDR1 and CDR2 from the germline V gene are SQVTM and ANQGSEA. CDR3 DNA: TGCAGCCGTCGGGGGGGCTATAATTCACCCCTCCACTTT. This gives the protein CSRRGGYNSPLHF.

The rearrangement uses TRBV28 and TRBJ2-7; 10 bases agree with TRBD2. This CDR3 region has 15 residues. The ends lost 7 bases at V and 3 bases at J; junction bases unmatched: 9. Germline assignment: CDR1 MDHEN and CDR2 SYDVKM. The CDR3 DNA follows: TGTGCCAGCACTACTTGGACTAGCGGCTACTACGAGCAGTACTTC. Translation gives CASTTWTSGYYEQYF.

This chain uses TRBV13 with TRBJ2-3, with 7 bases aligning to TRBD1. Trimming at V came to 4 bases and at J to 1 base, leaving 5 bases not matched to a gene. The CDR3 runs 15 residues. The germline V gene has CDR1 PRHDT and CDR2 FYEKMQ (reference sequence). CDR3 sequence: CASSSTGTGTDTQYF. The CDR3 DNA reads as TGTGCCAGCAGCTCGACCGGGACAGGCACAGATACGCAGTATTTT.

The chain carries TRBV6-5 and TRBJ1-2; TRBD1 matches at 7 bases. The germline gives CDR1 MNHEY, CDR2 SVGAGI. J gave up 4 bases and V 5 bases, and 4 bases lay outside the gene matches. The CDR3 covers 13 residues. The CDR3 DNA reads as TGTGCCAGCAGTCGAACAGGGGTCTATGGCTACACCTTC. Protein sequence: CASSRTGVYGYTF.

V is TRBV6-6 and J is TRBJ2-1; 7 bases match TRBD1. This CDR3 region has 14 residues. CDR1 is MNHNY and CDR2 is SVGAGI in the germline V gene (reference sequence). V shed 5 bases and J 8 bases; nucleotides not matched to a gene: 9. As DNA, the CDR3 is TGTGCCAGCAGTACCTTAGACAGGGTCCATGAGCAGTTCTTC. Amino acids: CASSTLDRVHEQFF.

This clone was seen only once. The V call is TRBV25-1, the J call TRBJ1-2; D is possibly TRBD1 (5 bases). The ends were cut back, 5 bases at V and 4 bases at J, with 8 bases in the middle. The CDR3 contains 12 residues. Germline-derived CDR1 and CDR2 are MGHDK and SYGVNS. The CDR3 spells CASSRGSYGYTF. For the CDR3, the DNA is TGTGCCAGCAGTCGGGGGAGCTATGGCTACACCTTC.

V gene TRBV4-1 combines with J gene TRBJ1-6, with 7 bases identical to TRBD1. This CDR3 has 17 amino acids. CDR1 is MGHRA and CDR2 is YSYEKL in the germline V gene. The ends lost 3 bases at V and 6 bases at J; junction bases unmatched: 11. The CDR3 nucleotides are TGCGCCAGCAGCCACGCTGTGGAGGGACAGTTTAATTCACCCCTCCACTTT. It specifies CASSHAVEGQFNSPLHF.

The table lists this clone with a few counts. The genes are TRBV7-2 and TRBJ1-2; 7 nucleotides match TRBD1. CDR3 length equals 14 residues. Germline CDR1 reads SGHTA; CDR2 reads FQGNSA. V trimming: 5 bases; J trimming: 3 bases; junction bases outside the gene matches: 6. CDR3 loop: CASSQRQGDYGYTF. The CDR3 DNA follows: TGTGCCAGCAGCCAACGACAGGGAGACTATGGCTACACCTTC.

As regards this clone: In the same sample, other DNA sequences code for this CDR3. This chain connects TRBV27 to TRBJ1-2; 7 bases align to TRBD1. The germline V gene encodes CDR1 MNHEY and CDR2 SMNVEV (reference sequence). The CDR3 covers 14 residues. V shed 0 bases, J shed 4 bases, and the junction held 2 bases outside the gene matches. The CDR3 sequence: CASSLSRDSYGYTF. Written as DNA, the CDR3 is TGTGCCAGCAGTTTATCGCGGGACAGCTATGGCTACACCTTC.

The CDR3 spells CASSPVGDRAYNEQFF. The CDR3 DNA is TGTGCCAGCAGCCCGGTAGGGGACAGGGCCTACAATGAGCAGTTCTTC. The gene calls are TRBV11-2 and TRBJ2-1; 9 nucleotides align to TRBD1. The CDR3 is made up of 16 amino acids. The junction had 7 bases not matched to a gene; V was cut back by 5 bases and J by 2 bases. Germline V lookup: CDR1 SGHAT, CDR2 FQNNGV.

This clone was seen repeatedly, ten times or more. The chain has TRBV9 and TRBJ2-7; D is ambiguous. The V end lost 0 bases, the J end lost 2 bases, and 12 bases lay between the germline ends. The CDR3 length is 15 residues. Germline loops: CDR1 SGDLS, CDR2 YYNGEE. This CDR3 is CASSVGIEAAYEQYF. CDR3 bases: TGTGCCAGCAGCGTAGGCATTGAGGCAGCCTACGAGCAGTACTTC.

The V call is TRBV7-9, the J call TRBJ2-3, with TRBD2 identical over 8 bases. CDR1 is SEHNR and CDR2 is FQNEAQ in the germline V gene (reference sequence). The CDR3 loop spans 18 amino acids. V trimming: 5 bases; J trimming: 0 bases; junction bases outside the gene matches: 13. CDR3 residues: CASSTPGAGASSTDTQYF. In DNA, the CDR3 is TGTGCCAGCAGCACCCCTGGAGCGGGGGCTTCTAGCACAGATACGCAGTATTTT.

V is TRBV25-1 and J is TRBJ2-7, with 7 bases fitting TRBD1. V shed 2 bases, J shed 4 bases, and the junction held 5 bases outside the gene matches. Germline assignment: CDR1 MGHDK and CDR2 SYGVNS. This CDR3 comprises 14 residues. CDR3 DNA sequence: TGTGCCAGCAGTGAAAGAGGGACAGCTTACGAGCAGTACTTC. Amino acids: CASSERGTAYEQYF.

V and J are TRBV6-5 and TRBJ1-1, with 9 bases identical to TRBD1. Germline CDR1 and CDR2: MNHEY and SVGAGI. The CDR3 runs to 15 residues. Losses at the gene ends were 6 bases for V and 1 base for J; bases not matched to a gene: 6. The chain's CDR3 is CASSQPTGGNTEAFF. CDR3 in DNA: TGTGCCAGCAGCCAGCCGACAGGGGGGAACACTGAAGCTTTCTTT.

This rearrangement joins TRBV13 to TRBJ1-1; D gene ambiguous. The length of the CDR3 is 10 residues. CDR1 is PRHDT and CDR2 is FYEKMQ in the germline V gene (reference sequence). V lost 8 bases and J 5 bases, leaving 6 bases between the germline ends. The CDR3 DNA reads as TGTGCCAGCTCCCTGACTGAAGCTTTCTTT. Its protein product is CASSLTEAFF.

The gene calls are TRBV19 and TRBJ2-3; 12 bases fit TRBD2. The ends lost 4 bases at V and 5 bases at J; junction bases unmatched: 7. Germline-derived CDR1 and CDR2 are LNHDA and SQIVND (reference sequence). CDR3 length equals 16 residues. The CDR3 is CASSNPSGGAVDTQYF. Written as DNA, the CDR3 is TGTGCCAGTAGTAATCCTAGCGGGGGGGCAGTAGATACGCAGTATTTT.

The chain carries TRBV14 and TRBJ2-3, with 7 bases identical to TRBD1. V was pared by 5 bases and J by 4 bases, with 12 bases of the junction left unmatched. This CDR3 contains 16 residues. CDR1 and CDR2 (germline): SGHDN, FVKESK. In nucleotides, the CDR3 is TGTGCCAGCAGCAAGAGATGGACAGGATCCTCAGATACGCAGTATTTT. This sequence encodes CASSKRWTGSSDTQYF.

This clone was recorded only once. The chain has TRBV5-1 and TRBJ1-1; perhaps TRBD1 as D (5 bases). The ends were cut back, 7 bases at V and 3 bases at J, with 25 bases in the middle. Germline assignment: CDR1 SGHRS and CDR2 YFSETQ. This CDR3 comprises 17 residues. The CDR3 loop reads CASAGTKEAGKHTEAFF. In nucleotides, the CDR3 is TGCGCCAGCGCCGGGACCAAGGAGGCGGGGAAACACACTGAAGCTTTCTTT. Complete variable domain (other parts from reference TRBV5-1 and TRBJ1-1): KAGVTQTPRYLIKTRGQQVTLSCSPISGHRSVSWYQQTPGQGLQFLFEYFSETQRNKGNFPGRFSGRQFSNSRSEMNVSTLELGDSALYLCASAGTKEAGKHTEAFFGQGTRLTVV.

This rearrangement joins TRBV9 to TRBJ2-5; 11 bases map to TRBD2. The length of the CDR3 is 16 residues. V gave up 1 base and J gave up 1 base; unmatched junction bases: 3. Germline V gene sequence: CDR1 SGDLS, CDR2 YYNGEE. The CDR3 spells CASSVLAGGPQETQYF. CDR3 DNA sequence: TGTGCCAGCAGCGTACTAGCGGGGGGCCCCCAAGAGACCCAGTACTTC.

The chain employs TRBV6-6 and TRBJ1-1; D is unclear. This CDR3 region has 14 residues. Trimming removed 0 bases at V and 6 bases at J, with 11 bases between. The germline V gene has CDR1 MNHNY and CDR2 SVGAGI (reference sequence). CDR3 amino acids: CASSYSRAGAEAFF. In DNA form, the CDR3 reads TGTGCCAGCAGTTACTCGAGAGCCGGAGCTGAAGCTTTCTTT.

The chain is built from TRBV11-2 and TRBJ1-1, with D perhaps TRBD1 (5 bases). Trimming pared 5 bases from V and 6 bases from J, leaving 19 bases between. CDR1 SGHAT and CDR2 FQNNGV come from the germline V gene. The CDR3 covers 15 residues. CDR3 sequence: CASSLTGGGTAEAFF. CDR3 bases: TGTGCCAGCAGCCTCACGGGGGGGGGTACCGCTGAAGCTTTCTTT.

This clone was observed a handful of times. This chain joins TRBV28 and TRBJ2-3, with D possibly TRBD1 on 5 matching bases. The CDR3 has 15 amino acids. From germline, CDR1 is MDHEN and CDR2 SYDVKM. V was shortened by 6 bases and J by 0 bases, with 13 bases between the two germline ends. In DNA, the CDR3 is TGTGCCAGCAGAAACAGGAAGATAAGCACAGATACGCAGTATTTT. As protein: CASRNRKISTDTQYF. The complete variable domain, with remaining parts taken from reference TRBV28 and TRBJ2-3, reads DVKVTQSSRYLVKRTGEKVFLECVQDMDHENMFWYRQDPGLGLRLIYFSYDVKMKEKGDIPEGYSVSREKKERFSLILESASTNQTSMYLCASRNRKISTDTQYFGPGTRLTVL.

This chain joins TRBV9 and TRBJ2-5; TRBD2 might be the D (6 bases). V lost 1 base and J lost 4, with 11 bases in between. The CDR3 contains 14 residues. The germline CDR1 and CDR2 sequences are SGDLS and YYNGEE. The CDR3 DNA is TGTGCCAGCAGCGTACTGACTAGTTCAGAGACCCAGTACTTC. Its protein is CASSVLTSSETQYF.

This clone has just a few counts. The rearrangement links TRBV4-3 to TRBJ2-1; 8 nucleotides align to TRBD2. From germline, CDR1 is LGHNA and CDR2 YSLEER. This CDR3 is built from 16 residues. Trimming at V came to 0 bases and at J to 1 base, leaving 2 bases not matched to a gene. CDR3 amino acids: CASSQEAGGSYNEQFF. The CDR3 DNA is TGCGCCAGCAGCCAAGAGGCGGGGGGTTCCTACAATGAGCAGTTCTTC.